Sequencing of this TCR beta chain was carried out in a study of T cell responses to AZD1222 COVID-19 vaccine. Study-wide results and caveats: In a largely white British group with more females than males, clonal diversity was possibly underestimated. Spike-specific TCR repertoires showed rising breadth and depth after two AZD1222 doses. Among AZD1222 vaccinees, only 6 or 7 were seropositive at baseline.

Second doses at about 4 or about 12 weeks were pooled. Regarding this clone: The antigen remains unidentified.

With 7 bases clipped from V and 2 bases from J, the junction kept 4 bases outside the gene matches. The germline V gene encodes CDR1 MNHEY and CDR2 SMNVEV (reference sequence). There are 14 residues in the CDR3. The assay was immunoSEQ multiplex PCR, and TCRdb's table has in-frame clones only and misses some. Here the sample spans more than 120,000 clones, roughly 93% being singletons. The rearrangement joins TRBV27 to TRBJ1-5, with 8 bases fitting TRBD1. Sequenced material: peripheral blood, taken 28 days after the second AZD1222 dose. This clonotype was sampled from an adult who received the AZD1222 COVID-19 vaccine. DNA of the CDR3: TGTGCCAGCACCCCGACAGGGGGCAATCAGCCCCAGCATTTT. This codes for CASTPTGGNQPQHF.